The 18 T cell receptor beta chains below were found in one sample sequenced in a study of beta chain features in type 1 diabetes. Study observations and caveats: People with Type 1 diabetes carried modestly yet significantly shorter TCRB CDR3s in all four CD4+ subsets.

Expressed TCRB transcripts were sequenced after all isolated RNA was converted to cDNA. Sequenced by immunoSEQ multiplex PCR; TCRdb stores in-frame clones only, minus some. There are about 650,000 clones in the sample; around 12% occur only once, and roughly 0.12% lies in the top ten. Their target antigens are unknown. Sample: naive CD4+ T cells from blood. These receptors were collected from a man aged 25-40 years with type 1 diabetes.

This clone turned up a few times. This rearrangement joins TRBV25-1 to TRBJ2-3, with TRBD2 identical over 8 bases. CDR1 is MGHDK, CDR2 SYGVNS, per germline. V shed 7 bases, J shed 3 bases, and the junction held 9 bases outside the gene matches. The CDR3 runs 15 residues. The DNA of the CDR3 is TGTGCCAGCACCCCCACTGGCGGGGGGACAGATACGCAGTATTTT. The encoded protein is CASTPTGGGTDTQYF.

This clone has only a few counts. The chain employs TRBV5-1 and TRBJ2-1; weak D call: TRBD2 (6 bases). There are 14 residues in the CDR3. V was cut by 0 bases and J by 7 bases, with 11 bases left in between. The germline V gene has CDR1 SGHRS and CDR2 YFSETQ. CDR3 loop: CASSLASGRNEQFF. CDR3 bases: TGCGCCAGCAGCTTGGCTTCAGGGAGGAATGAGCAGTTCTTC.

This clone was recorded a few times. The CDR3 here is CASEGTGGDQPQHF. The CDR3 region has the DNA TGTGCCAGCGAAGGGACAGGGGGCGATCAGCCCCAGCATTTT. V gene TRBV7-9 combines with J gene TRBJ1-5, with TRBD1 matching 12 bases. The CDR3 covers 14 residues. V lost 8 bases, J lost 5 bases, and 4 bases stayed unmatched. Germline assignment: CDR1 SEHNR and CDR2 FQNEAQ (reference sequence).

The CDR3 nucleotides read TGCAGCGTTGAAGCGGCCGGGACAGGAGCAGATACGCAGTATTTT. Amino acid sequence: CSVEAAGTGADTQYF. The V call is TRBV29-1, the J call TRBJ2-3, with TRBD1 matching over 8 bases. V lost 1 base and J lost 4; bases outside the gene matches: 7. This CDR3 is 15 amino acids long. From germline, CDR1 is SQVTM and CDR2 ANQGSEA.

The CDR3 sequence: CASTISAANTEAFF. The CDR3 DNA is TGTGCCAGCACCATAAGCGCAGCGAACACTGAAGCTTTCTTT. The chain couples TRBV27 to TRBJ1-1; no clear D gene. V lost 7 bases to trimming and J lost 1 base, with 13 bases between them. CDR3 size: 14 residues. Germline-derived CDR1 and CDR2 are MNHEY and SMNVEV (reference sequence).

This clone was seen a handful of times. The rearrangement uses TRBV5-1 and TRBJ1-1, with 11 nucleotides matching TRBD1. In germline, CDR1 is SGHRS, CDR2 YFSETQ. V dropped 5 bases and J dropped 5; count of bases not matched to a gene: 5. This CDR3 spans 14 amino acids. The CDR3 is CASSFGQGATEAFF. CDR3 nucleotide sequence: TGCGCCAGCAGTTTCGGACAGGGGGCAACTGAAGCTTTCTTT.

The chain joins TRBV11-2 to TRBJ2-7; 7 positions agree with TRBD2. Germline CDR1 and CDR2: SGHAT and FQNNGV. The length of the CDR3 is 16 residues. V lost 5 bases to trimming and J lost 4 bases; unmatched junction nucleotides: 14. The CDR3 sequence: CASSPRDYRSGYEQYF. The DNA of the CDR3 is TGTGCCAGCAGCCCCCGGGACTACCGCTCGGGGTACGAGCAGTACTTC.

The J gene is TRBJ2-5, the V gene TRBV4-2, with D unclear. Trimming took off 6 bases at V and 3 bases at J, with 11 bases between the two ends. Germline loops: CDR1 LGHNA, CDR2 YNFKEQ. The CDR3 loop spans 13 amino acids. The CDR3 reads CASSPGFEETQYF. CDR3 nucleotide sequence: TGTGCCAGCAGTCCTGGGTTTGAAGAGACCCAGTACTTC.

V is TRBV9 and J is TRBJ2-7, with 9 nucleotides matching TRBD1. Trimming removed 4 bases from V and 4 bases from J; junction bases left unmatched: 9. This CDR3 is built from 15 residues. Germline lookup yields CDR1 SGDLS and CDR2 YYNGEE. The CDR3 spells CASSPTDRGEYEQYF. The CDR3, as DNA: TGTGCCAGCAGCCCGACGGACAGGGGAGAATACGAGCAGTACTTC.

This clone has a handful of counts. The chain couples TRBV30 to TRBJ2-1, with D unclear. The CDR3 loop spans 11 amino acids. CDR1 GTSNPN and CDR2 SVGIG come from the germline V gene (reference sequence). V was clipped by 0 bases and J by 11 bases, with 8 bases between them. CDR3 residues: CAWSVQQKQFF. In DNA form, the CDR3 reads TGTGCCTGGAGTGTACAACAGAAGCAGTTCTTC.

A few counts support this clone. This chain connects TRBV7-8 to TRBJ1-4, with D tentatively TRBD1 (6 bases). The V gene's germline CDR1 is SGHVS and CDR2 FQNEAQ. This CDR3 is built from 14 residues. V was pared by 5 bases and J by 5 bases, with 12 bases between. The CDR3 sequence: CASSVLDRNEKLFF. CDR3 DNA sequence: TGTGCCAGCAGCGTACTCGACAGGAATGAAAAACTGTTTTTT.

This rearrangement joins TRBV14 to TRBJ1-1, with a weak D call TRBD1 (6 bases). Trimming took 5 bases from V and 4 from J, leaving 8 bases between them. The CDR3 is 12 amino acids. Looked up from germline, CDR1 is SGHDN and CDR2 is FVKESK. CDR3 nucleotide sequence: TGTGCCAGCAGCTCGACAGGCACTGAAGCTTTCTTT. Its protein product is CASSSTGTEAFF.

CDR3 region: CASSVDDEGYTEAFF. The CDR3 DNA follows: TGTGCCAGCAGCGTAGACGATGAGGGCTACACTGAAGCTTTCTTT. The V and J genes are TRBV9 and TRBJ1-1, with D hard to call. The V and J ends lost 0 bases and 3 bases respectively, with 12 bases between them. The CDR3 totals 15 residues. Germline V gene lookup returns CDR1 SGDLS and CDR2 YYNGEE.

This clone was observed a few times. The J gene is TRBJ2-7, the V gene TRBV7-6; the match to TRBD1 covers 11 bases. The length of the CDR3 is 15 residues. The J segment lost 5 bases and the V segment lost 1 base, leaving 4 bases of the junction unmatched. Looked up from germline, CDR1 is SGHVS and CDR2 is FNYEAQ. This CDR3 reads CASSLEGQGANEQYF. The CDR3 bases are TGTGCCAGCAGCTTAGAAGGACAGGGGGCCAACGAGCAGTACTTC.

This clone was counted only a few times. CDR3 in amino acids: CASSAILGNTGELFF. Here the CDR3 DNA reads TGTGCCAGTAGTGCGATCCTAGGTAACACCGGGGAGCTGTTTTTT. The chain couples TRBV19 to TRBJ2-2; no reliable D call. Germline CDR1 LNHDA, CDR2 SQIVND (reference sequence). The CDR3 is 15 residues long. Trimming left V 5 bases short and J 2 bases short, with 12 bases between.

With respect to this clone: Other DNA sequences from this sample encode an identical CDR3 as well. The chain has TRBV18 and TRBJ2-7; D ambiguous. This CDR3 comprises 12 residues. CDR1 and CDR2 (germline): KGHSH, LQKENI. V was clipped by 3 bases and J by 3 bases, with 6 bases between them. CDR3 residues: CASSPTSYEQYF. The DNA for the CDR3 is TGTGCCAGCTCACCTACCAGCTACGAGCAGTACTTC.

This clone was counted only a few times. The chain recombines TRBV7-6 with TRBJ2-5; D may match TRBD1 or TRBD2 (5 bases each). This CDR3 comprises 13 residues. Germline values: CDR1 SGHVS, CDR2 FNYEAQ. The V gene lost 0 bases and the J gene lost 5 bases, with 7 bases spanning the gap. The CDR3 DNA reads TGTGCCAGCAGCTTAGCATGGGGGGAGACCCAGTACTTC. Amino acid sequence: CASSLAWGETQYF.

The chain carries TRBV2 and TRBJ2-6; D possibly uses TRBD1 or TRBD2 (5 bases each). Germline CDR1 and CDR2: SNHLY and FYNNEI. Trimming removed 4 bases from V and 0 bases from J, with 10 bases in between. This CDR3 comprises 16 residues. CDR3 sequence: CASSGQGVSGANVLTF. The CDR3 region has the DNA TGTGCCAGCAGTGGCCAGGGAGTCTCTGGGGCCAACGTCCTGACTTTC.